The clone carrying this T cell receptor beta chain was detected only a few times. Antigen unknown. This entry is derived from a study of T cells after yellow fever vaccination. As for the study in general: Fractions low in cell number were prepared with SMART-Seq v4 Ultra Low Input.

A universal primer site and UMIs were added as TCR cDNA was made by 5'RACE template switching. One entry per CDR3 protein, called by TCRdb with MiXCR from the 5' RACE reads. The table lists around 340,000 distinct CDR3 sequences, around 12% of them singletons. Overall study findings and caveats: Subsequent booster samples again held most clones from primary vaccination (less than 98% CD4, roughly 91% CD8).

Sequencing was performed on CD4+ T cells sorted from PBMCs, taken 15 days after the yellow fever booster vaccination. The sequence was collected from a man younger than 30 who received the YFV17D yellow fever vaccine.

In DNA, the CDR3 is TGCGCCAGCAAACTAGCGGGGGGGTATGAGCAGTTCTTC. It codes for CASKLAGGYEQFF. The rearrangement joins TRBV10-2 to TRBJ2-1; 13 bases line up with TRBD2. V gave up 7 bases and J gave up 8 bases; unmatched junction bases: 2. Germline values: CDR1 WSHSY, CDR2 SAAADI. The CDR3 is 13 amino acids.